This T cell receptor (beta chain) was sequenced during a study of shared clonotypes between healthy human individuals. Sequenced by immunoSEQ multiplex PCR; TCRdb stores in-frame clones only, minus some. The table includes under 600,000 clones, 97% detected once. The germline gives CDR1 MNHNY, CDR2 SVGAGI (reference sequence). V lost 6 bases and J lost 0, with 9 bases in between. The CDR3 is made up of 14 amino acids. Sequencing was performed on naive CD4+ T cells sorted from blood. Subset described: CD45RA+ positively selected. The origin of this receptor is a woman in her 30s in good health. The rearrangement joins TRBV6-6 to TRBJ1-3, with D unresolved. In DNA, the CDR3 is TGTGCCAGCAGCCGCGATTACTCTGGAAACACCATATATTTT. Its translation is CASSRDYSGNTIYF.